These 10 T cell receptor beta chains were all obtained from the same sample, sequenced in a study of blood T cell repertoires in COVID-19. Assay used: immunoSEQ multiplex PCR; TCRdb lists only in-frame clones, some missing. The sample has under 350,000 clones, 86% seen once; the top ten hold around 4.4%. The sequencing sample was made of PBMCs or T cells enriched from blood (not recorded which). The receptors derive from a woman aged 40-49 years with acute COVID-19.

The rearrangement links TRBV7-6 to TRBJ2-2; no firm D call. From germline, CDR1 is SGHVS and CDR2 FNYEAQ. Trimming took off 1 base at V and 1 base at J, with 10 bases between the two ends. There are 16 residues in the CDR3. The CDR3 nucleotides are TGTGCCAGCAGCTTAGGTGCGGCAGTGAACACCGGGGAGCTGTTTTTT. Translating it yields CASSLGAAVNTGELFF.

The rearrangement uses TRBV9 and TRBJ2-3; 7 bases map to TRBD2. The CDR3 sequence is 16 residues long. Trimming at V came to 2 bases and at J to 0 bases, leaving 6 bases not matched to a gene. Per germline, CDR1 SGDLS and CDR2 YYNGEE. The CDR3 here is CASSVWRGSSTDTQYF. CDR3 bases: TGTGCCAGCAGCGTTTGGCGGGGGAGTAGCACAGATACGCAGTATTTT.

The V gene is TRBV7-8, the J gene TRBJ2-1, with TRBD2 matching 10 bases. Germline V CDR1 and CDR2: SGHVS, FQNEAQ. V shed 5 bases, J shed 3 bases, and the junction held 10 bases outside the gene matches. CDR3 length: 17 amino acids. The CDR3 nucleotides read TGTGCCAGCAGCCGTAGGGGAGCGGGGGGGCTCTACAATGAGCAGTTCTTC. Protein: CASSRRGAGGLYNEQFF.

This chain uses TRBV20-1 with TRBJ1-2, with D tentatively TRBD1 (6 bases). CDR1 and CDR2 from the germline V gene are DFQATT and SNEGSKA (reference sequence). This CDR3 has 14 amino acids. The ends were cut back, 3 bases at V and 4 bases at J, with 15 bases in the middle. The CDR3: CSASSGQISYGYTF. CDR3 DNA sequence: TGCAGTGCTAGTTCGGGACAAATCAGCTATGGCTACACCTTC.

This chain connects TRBV13 to TRBJ2-1; the match to TRBD2 covers 9 bases. V shed 0 bases and J 4 bases; nucleotides not matched to a gene: 4. The germline gives CDR1 PRHDT, CDR2 FYEKMQ (reference sequence). The length of the CDR3 is 16 residues. CDR3 bases: TGTGCCAGCAGCTTAGGCCGACTAGCGGATTACAATGAGCAGTTCTTC. As protein: CASSLGRLADYNEQFF.

The chain recombines TRBV3-1 (or the pseudogene TRBV3-2) with TRBJ1-4; TRBD1 agrees at 7 bases. J was trimmed by 4 bases and V by 4 bases; bases with no gene match: 3. This CDR3 is 14 amino acids long. CDR1 is LGHDT, CDR2 YNNKEL, per germline (reference sequence). This CDR3 reads CASSPGQNNEKLFF. The CDR3 region has the DNA TGTGCCAGCAGCCCGGGACAGAATAATGAAAAACTGTTTTTT.

V usage is TRBV7-2 and J usage is TRBJ2-7; 9 bases line up with TRBD2. Germline CDR1 and CDR2: SGHTA and FQGNSA. J gave up 3 bases and V 4 bases, and 10 bases lay outside the gene matches. This CDR3 is 16 amino acids long. CDR3 nucleotides: TGTGCCAGCAGCTCGACAAATCTAGCGGGATTCTACGAGCAGTACTTC. Translated: CASSSTNLAGFYEQYF.

The rearrangement uses TRBV3-1 (or the pseudogene TRBV3-2) and TRBJ2-5; 7 nucleotides agree with TRBD1. V gave up 2 bases and J gave up 0 bases; unmatched junction bases: 3. The CDR3 loop spans 15 amino acids. Germline V gene sequence: CDR1 LGHDT, CDR2 YNNKEL (reference sequence). This chain's CDR3 is CASSQYGTDQETQYF. The CDR3 region has the DNA TGTGCCAGCAGCCAATACGGGACAGACCAAGAGACCCAGTACTTC.

The chain couples TRBV2 to TRBJ2-2, with 7 bases that match TRBD2. The germline gives CDR1 SNHLY, CDR2 FYNNEI. The CDR3 spans 15 residues. V gave up 4 bases and J gave up 4 bases; unmatched junction bases: 6. The CDR3 loop reads CASSVAPSGTGELFF. The CDR3 DNA follows: TGTGCCAGCAGTGTTGCGCCTAGCGGCACCGGGGAGCTGTTTTTT.

This clone has just a few counts. The chain uses TRBV27 and TRBJ2-1, with D perhaps matching TRBD1 (7 bases). The V end was cut by 6 bases, the J end by 9 bases, with 30 bases between. Germline V gene sequence: CDR1 MNHEY, CDR2 SMNVEV (reference sequence). There are 18 residues in the CDR3. CDR3 protein: CASRTFGRGTGEGGEQFF. DNA for the CDR3: TGTGCCAGCAGGACCTTTGGCAGGGGGACGGGAGAAGGTGGTGAGCAGTTCTTC.